This T cell receptor beta chain appears in the sequencing data of a study of Ad26.COV2.S vaccination and SARS-CoV-2 variants. Background on the study: A participant enrolled in the COV1001 Ad26.COV2.S trial arm provided the sample. Study-wide points: It is possible that the TCR breadth and depth analyses underestimated the total T cell responses.

Indicated treatment: roughly 18 received Ad26.COV2.S at low or high dose, single or two shots; 5 received placebo; per-sample allocation not given. At day 63 after the first vaccine or placebo injection, samples were drawn. CDR1 is SEHNR and CDR2 is FQNEAQ in the germline V gene (reference sequence). The CDR3 is 16 residues long. Germline trimming cut 2 bases from V and 3 bases from J; bases unmatched to any gene: 4. Method: immunoSEQ multiplex PCR; TCRdb's copy keeps in-frame clones and lacks some. The sample includes approximately 280,000 clones, roughly 86% of them seen just once. About this clone: The antigen remains undetermined.

The chain is built from TRBV7-9 and TRBJ1-1, with 12 bases fitting TRBD1. This clonotype was sampled from a person aged 18-60 years who received the Ad26.COV2.S COVID-19 vaccine or a placebo. Specimen: peripheral blood, collected in a trial of Ad26.COV2.S vaccine versus placebo. CDR3 DNA: TGTGCCAGCAGCTTACGGGACAGGGGGCCGCACACTGAAGCTTTCTTT. Amino acid sequence: CASSLRDRGPHTEAFF.